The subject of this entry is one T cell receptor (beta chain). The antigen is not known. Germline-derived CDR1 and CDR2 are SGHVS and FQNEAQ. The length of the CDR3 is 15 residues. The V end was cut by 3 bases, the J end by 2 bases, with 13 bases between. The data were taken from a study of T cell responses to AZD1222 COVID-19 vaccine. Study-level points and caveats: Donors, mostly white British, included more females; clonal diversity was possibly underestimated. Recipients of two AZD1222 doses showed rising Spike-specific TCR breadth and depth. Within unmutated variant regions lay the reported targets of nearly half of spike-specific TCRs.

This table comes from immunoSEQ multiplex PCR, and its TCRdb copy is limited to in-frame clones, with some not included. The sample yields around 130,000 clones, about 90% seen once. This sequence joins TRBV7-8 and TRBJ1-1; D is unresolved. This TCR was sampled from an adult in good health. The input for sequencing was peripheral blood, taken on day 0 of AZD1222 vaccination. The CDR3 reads CASSFLGQANTEAFF. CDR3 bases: TGTGCCAGCAGCTTCTTAGGTCAGGCCAACACTGAAGCTTTCTTT.